Sequencing of this T cell receptor (beta chain) was carried out in a study of monozygotic twins with inflammatory bowel disease. Study-level points and caveats: The analysis failed to separate different T cell subtypes.

TCRdb reprocessed the 5' RACE reads, with one entry per CDR3 protein and no DNA. The clone table shows 150,000 or so distinct CDR3 sequences, with the ten largest holding 7.4%. On this clonotype: Its antigen is not identified.

Material: blood. The clonotype comes from a human donor with ulcerative colitis or Crohn's disease, or a healthy co-twin of an affected twin (not recorded which).

This CDR3 is CASSPGMLGTQYF. V is TRBV12-3 or TRBV12-4 and J is TRBJ2-5; TCRdb's D call, TRBD1, is unchecked because there is no DNA. The length of the CDR3 is 13 residues.